This T cell receptor beta chain was sequenced for a study of shared clonotypes between healthy human individuals. V gave up 6 bases and J gave up 2 bases, with 15 bases separating them. The CDR3 covers 15 residues. Germline values: CDR1 MGHDK, CDR2 SYGVNS. This table comes from immunoSEQ multiplex PCR, and its TCRdb copy is limited to in-frame clones, with some not included. There are around 1.5 million clones in the sample; roughly 98% occur only once, and 0.45% lies in the top ten. CD4+ cells underwent separation, giving CD45RA+ naive and CD45RA-negative memory subsets. The source is a man younger than 40 in good health. Sequenced input: naive CD4+ T cells sorted from blood. Subset in this sample: CD45RA+ positively selected. V usage is TRBV25-1 and J usage is TRBJ2-3; a weak D match, TRBD1 (6 bases). The CDR3 spells CASSPRDKFTDTQYF. The CDR3 region has the DNA TGTGCCAGCAGCCCCCGGGACAAATTCACAGATACGCAGTATTTT.